Listed here is a single TCR beta chain. TCRbeta library preparation incorporated unique molecular identifiers. One entry per CDR3 protein, called by TCRdb with MiXCR from the PCR reads. Of 420,000 or so distinct CDR3 sequences listed, approximately 10% were seen once; the top ten hold 4.5% to 7%. Trimming stripped 4 bases from V and 6 bases from J, with 19 bases between. The CDR3 extends over 16 amino acids. Germline V gene data show CDR1 as LGHDT and CDR2 as YNNKEL (reference sequence). This sample is part of a study of T-cell reconstitution after alpha-beta-depleted transplantation in children. The chain carries TRBV3-1 and TRBJ2-1; D tentatively fits TRBD1 or TRBD2 (6 bases each). This TCR came from a human donor who donated a stem cell graft to a child with acute myeloid leukemia. The input for sequencing was PBMCs from the stem cell graft donor, taken from the stem cell graft. CDR3 in amino acids: CASSPILWGAGNEQFF. CDR3 coding DNA: TGTGCCAGCAGCCCGATCTTGTGGGGGGCGGGCAATGAGCAGTTCTTC.